The rows below give T cell receptor beta chains drawn from one sample of a study of Tregs in tolerant kidney transplant recipients. Data came from immunoSEQ multiplex PCR; TCRdb stores just in-frame clones and leaves some out. Counted here are over 60,000 clones, less than 90% occurring once; the ten biggest clones make up approximately 4%. Sequenced: CD4+ T cells from blood. The source of these receptors is a human donor in good health. CDR3s include the opening cysteine and the closing phenylalanine or tryptophan. A D gene is named only where the DNA matches it firmly. Not all rows give a size; the values are once, few, many and, for expanded clones, a class.

clone size,J gene,D gene,V gene,CDR3 DNA,CDR3 protein
-,TRBJ1-2,-,TRBV2,TGTGCCAGCAGCAAGGCTGACACCGCCGGACTCTATGGCTACACCTTC,CASSKADTAGLYGYTF
-,TRBJ1-3,TRBD1,TRBV28,TGTGCCAGCAGCATAACAGGGGTCGGAAACACCATATATTTT,CASSITGVGNTIYF
once,TRBJ1-1,-,TRBV19,TGTGCCAGTAGTATTGGTTTTTGGCAAATGAACACTGAAGCTTTCTTT,CASSIGFWQMNTEAFF
-,TRBJ2-7,-,TRBV7-9,TGTGCCAGCAGCCTCGGAGGAGGGGCCTACGAGCAGTACTTC,CASSLGGGAYEQYF
-,TRBJ2-3,-,TRBV29-1,TGCAGCGTTGGCGGGCCGACGGGTACGCAGTATTTT,CSVGGPTGTQYF
-,TRBJ2-2,-,TRBV29-1,TGCAGCGTTGGGGACATTCTCACCGGGGAGCTGTTTTTT,CSVGDILTGELFF
-,TRBJ2-3,-,TRBV5-1,TGCGCCAGCAGGGGAGTCCGAAGCACAGATACGCAGTATTTT,CASRGVRSTDTQYF
-,TRBJ2-1,-,TRBV6-5,TGTGCCAGCAGTTACTCGAGGACTATCCTCAATGAGCAGTTCTTC,CASSYSRTILNEQFF
once,TRBJ2-7,-,TRBV4-3,TGCGCCAGCAGCCACCCTCAAAACTACGAGCAGTACTTC,CASSHPQNYEQYF
-,TRBJ2-3,-,TRBV5-4,TGTGCCAGCAGCTTTGGTGGGGGCAGCACAGATACGCAGTATTTT,CASSFGGGSTDTQYF
-,TRBJ1-2,TRBD1,TRBV19,TGTGCCAGTAGTGAGAGGGGGGACAGGGCTGGCTACACCTTC,CASSERGDRAGYTF
many,TRBJ2-1,-,TRBV2,TGTGCCAGCGGGATCGGAGACAGAGAGCAGTTCTTC,CASGIGDREQFF
-,TRBJ1-6,-,TRBV6-5,TGTGCCAGCACGAGGAGTCGGGGAGACTCACCCCTCCACTTT,CASTRSRGDSPLHF
-,TRBJ2-3,-,TRBV6-6,TGTGCCAGCACCCCTAACCCGATGGGCACAGATACGCAGTATTTT,CASTPNPMGTDTQYF
-,TRBJ2-7,TRBD1,TRBV5-5,TGTGCCAGCAGCTCCCGGACAGGGGGCGACGAGCAGTACTTC,CASSSRTGGDEQYF
-,TRBJ2-5,-,TRBV20-1,TGCAGTGCTAGAGACTGGGAGACCCAGTACTTC,CSARDWETQYF
-,TRBJ1-3,-,TRBV6-1,TGTGCCAGCAGCTTCTCTGGAAACACCATATATTTT,CASSFSGNTIYF
-,TRBJ1-1,-,TRBV6-5,TGTGCCAGCAGTGACGACCCTGAAAACACTGAAGCTTTCTTT,CASSDDPENTEAFF
-,TRBJ2-1,-,TRBV7-9,TGTGCCAGCAGCCCCGGGGGAAGCTCCTACAATGAGCAGTTCTTC,CASSPGGSSYNEQFF
-,TRBJ2-7,-,TRBV5-1,TGCGCCAGCAGCCCGCGCGAAGGCGACTCCGAGCAGTACTTC,CASSPREGDSEQYF
-,TRBJ1-1,-,TRBV28,TGTGCCAGTAAGTGGCGAGTAGGAATGAACACTGAAGCTTTCTTT,CASKWRVGMNTEAFF
-,TRBJ2-4,-,TRBV6-1,TGTGCCAGCAGCACGGAAGGCCTGGTTGGGGCCCCGCGGAGCTTC,CASSTEGLVGAPRSF
-,TRBJ2-7,-,TRBV2,TGTGCCAGCAGTGAAGGTTTGTTTAGTAGCTCCTACGAGCAGTACTTC,CASSEGLFSSSYEQYF
-,TRBJ2-2,TRBD2,TRBV9,TGTGCCAGCAGCGTAGGGTCAGCGGGAGACACCGGGGAGCTGTTTTTT,CASSVGSAGDTGELFF
-,TRBJ2-3,TRBD2,TRBV11-3,TGTGCCAGCAGCCCAGGACTAGCGGGATTTCGCACAGATACGCAGTATTTT,CASSPGLAGFRTDTQYF
-,TRBJ1-2,-,TRBV13,TGTGCCAGCAAATTTAGGGAGGGGGGCTACACCTTC,CASKFREGGYTF
-,TRBJ2-3,-,TRBV11-3,TGTGCCAGCAGCTTAAGTCCGGATAGTTTGCAGTATTTT,CASSLSPDSLQYF
-,TRBJ2-7,-,TRBV10-3,TGTGCCACCTCGCCCCGAATCGAGCAGTACTTC,CATSPRIEQYF
-,TRBJ2-1,-,TRBV4-3,TGCGCCAGCAAGAGAAACAATGAGCAGTTCTTC,CASKRNNEQFF
-,TRBJ1-2,TRBD1,TRBV19,TGTGCCAGTAGGTTACAGGGGAGGGGTAACTATGGCTACACCTTC,CASRLQGRGNYGYTF
-,TRBJ2-3,TRBD1,TRBV29-1,TGCAGCGTTGAAGATTCCAGGGGGACAGATACGCAGTATTTT,CSVEDSRGTDTQYF
-,TRBJ1-2,-,TRBV7-9,TGTGCCAGCAGCTTGGCAGGGTCGGTGGCCTATGGCTACACCTTC,CASSLAGSVAYGYTF
-,TRBJ1-1,TRBD1,TRBV2,TGTGCCAGCAGTGAAGACAGGGGGCGTGGCACTGAAGCTTTCTTT,CASSEDRGRGTEAFF
-,TRBJ2-2,TRBD1,TRBV7-3,TGTGCCAGCAGCTTAAACAGGGGGACCGGGGAGCTGTTTTTT,CASSLNRGTGELFF
-,TRBJ1-4,TRBD1,TRBV7-2,TGTGCCAGCAGCCTCTACAGGGGTAGTGAAAAACTGTTTTTT,CASSLYRGSEKLFF
-,TRBJ1-1,-,TRBV30,TGTGCCTGGAGCTTTCAGGGAACCCCTGAAGCTTTCTTT,CAWSFQGTPEAFF
-,TRBJ2-5,-,TRBV29-1,TGCAGCGCCAAAAGGAGGGCAGGGGCGGAGACCCAGTACTTC,CSAKRRAGAETQYF
-,TRBJ1-2,TRBD1,TRBV10-3,TGTGCCATCAGTGAGTCGGCAGGGGGCGGTCGGGGCTACACCTTC,CAISESAGGGRGYTF
-,TRBJ1-1,-,TRBV19,TGTGCCAGTACTTTATGGCGGCGTACTTACACTGAAGCTTTCTTT,CASTLWRRTYTEAFF
-,TRBJ1-5,-,TRBV7-8,TGTGCCAGGCCCACAGGGAAGCAGCCCCAGCATTTT,CARPTGKQPQHF
few,TRBJ2-2,-,TRBV10-3,TGTGCCATCAAGTCGGGGGACACCGGGGAGCTGTTTTTT,CAIKSGDTGELFF